This passage covers 18 T cell receptor beta chains from one sample sequenced in a study of shared T cell receptors in the human thymus. Sequencing used immunoSEQ multiplex PCR; TCRdb keeps in-frame clones, though not all of them. The table lists 700,000 or so clones, over 75% of them singletons. The same sample was also used in a study of human thymus T cells.

Specimen: thymocytes. These receptors were collected from a girl under two years old with a congenital heart defect.

The V call is TRBV28, the J call TRBJ1-5, with D tentatively TRBD1 (5 bases). The V end was cut by 5 bases, the J end by 6 bases, with 17 bases between. This CDR3 comprises 15 residues. Germline V gene data show CDR1 as MDHEN and CDR2 as SYDVKM. CDR3 DNA: TGTGCCAGCAGTGAATGGGGGAGGGCGGGTCAGCCCCAGCATTTT. Translated: CASSEWGRAGQPQHF.

This clone showed up just a few times. This chain links TRBV2 with TRBJ2-3; D is perhaps TRBD1 (6 bases). Trimming cost V 9 bases and J 2 bases, with 21 bases left between them. CDR3 size: 16 residues. The germline CDR1 and CDR2 sequences are SNHLY and FYNNEI. CDR3 nucleotide sequence: TGTGCCAGATCTTCCAAACCTGGGACATACACAGATACGCAGTATTTT. This gives the protein CARSSKPGTYTDTQYF.

The chain carries TRBV7-2 and TRBJ1-6; D possibly corresponds to TRBD1 (6 bases). V lost 7 bases and J lost 7, with 17 bases in between. Germline values: CDR1 SGHTA, CDR2 FQGNSA. The CDR3 spans 15 residues. CDR3 sequence reads: CASTQTGQINSPLHF. CDR3 coding DNA: TGTGCCAGCACCCAAACCGGACAGATAAATTCACCCCTCCACTTT.

The V call is TRBV6-4, the J call TRBJ2-1; D is undetermined. This CDR3 has 17 residues. Germline CDR1 and CDR2: MRHNA and SNTAGT. Trimming stripped 0 bases from V and 1 base from J, with 13 bases between. The CDR3: CASSDSSSKRSYNEQFF. In DNA form, the CDR3 reads TGTGCCAGCAGTGACTCGTCCTCGAAGAGGTCCTACAATGAGCAGTTCTTC.

The chain combines TRBV4-3 with TRBJ2-1; 8 nucleotides line up with TRBD2. The CDR3 runs 15 residues. Trimming took 2 bases from V and 3 from J; bases not matched to a gene: 3. Germline V gene lookup returns CDR1 LGHNA and CDR2 YSLEER. The CDR3 nucleotides are TGCGCCAGCAGCCAAAGACTAGCGTACTACAATGAGCAGTTCTTC. Its protein product is CASSQRLAYYNEQFF.

V is TRBV5-1 and J is TRBJ2-7; TRBD1 aligns across 8 bases. J gave up 3 bases and V 5 bases, and 4 bases lay outside the gene matches. Germline CDR1 and CDR2: SGHRS and YFSETQ. CDR3 length: 13 amino acids. CDR3 coding DNA: TGCGCCAGCAGTCCGGGACAGGACTACGAGCAGTACTTC. This gives the protein CASSPGQDYEQYF. The full variable domain, its missing parts supplied by reference TRBV5-1 and TRBJ2-7, is KAGVTQTPRYLIKTRGQQVTLSCSPISGHRSVSWYQQTPGQGLQFLFEYFSETQRNKGNFPGRFSGRQFSNSRSEMNVSTLELGDSALYLCASSPGQDYEQYFGPGTRLTVT.

The chain links TRBV6-5 to TRBJ2-7, with D unresolved. Germline CDR1 reads MNHEY; CDR2 reads SVGAGI. Trimming took off 6 bases at V and 6 bases at J, with 9 bases between the two ends. The CDR3 is made up of 11 amino acids. The CDR3 loop is CASSERLEQYF. In nucleotides, the CDR3 is TGTGCCAGCAGCGAGAGGCTCGAGCAGTACTTC.

This clone came up a few times. V and J are TRBV5-4 and TRBJ2-3; maybe TRBD2 (6 bases). Germline-derived CDR1 and CDR2 are SGHNT and YYREEE (reference sequence). The CDR3 is 17 amino acids. Trimming stripped 4 bases from V and 3 bases from J, with 21 bases between. CDR3 sequence: CASSRVGRLDGTDTQYF. CDR3 nucleotides: TGTGCCAGCAGCCGCGTGGGCAGACTAGATGGGACAGATACGCAGTATTTT.

This clone was seen more than once but under ten times. The chain is built from TRBV2 and TRBJ1-2, with 7 positions matching TRBD1. CDR3 size: 13 residues. Germline CDR1 SNHLY, CDR2 FYNNEI. The trim removed 11 bases at V and 2 bases at J, leaving 8 bases unmatched. Here the CDR3 reads CAGRQGPNYGYTF. The DNA for the CDR3 is TGTGCCGGAAGACAGGGCCCCAACTATGGCTACACCTTC.

The sample holds one count of this clone. V is TRBV5-1 and J is TRBJ1-6; 10 nucleotides match TRBD1. The CDR3 is 14 residues long. Trimming removed 7 bases from V and 8 bases from J; junction bases left unmatched: 6. Germline lookup yields CDR1 SGHRS and CDR2 YFSETQ. The CDR3 sequence is CASRGTGVYSPLHF. CDR3 bases: TGCGCCAGCCGAGGGACAGGGGTCTATTCACCCCTCCACTTT.

This clone appeared a few times. The CDR3 DNA follows: TGTGCCAGCAGTGCGTCGACAGGGGAGCAGTTCTTC. This gives the protein CASSASTGEQFF. The V and J genes are TRBV6-5 and TRBJ2-1, with TRBD1 matching 7 bases. This CDR3 spans 12 amino acids. V dropped 5 bases and J dropped 10; count of bases not matched to a gene: 5. Germline CDR1 and CDR2: MNHEY and SVGAGI.

This chain connects TRBV27 to TRBJ1-2, with D perhaps matching TRBD1 (5 bases). The germline V gene has CDR1 MNHEY and CDR2 SMNVEV (reference sequence). The V gene lost 6 bases and the J gene lost 1 base, with 12 bases spanning the gap. The CDR3 is 14 amino acids. The chain's CDR3 is CASRWGGSNYGYTF. CDR3 nucleotide sequence: TGTGCCAGCAGATGGGGGGGTAGTAACTATGGCTACACCTTC.

This chain links TRBV18 with TRBJ2-7; the match to TRBD1 covers 11 bases. Per the germline V gene, CDR1 is KGHSH and CDR2 is LQKENI. The V segment lost 0 bases and the J segment 4 bases; nucleotides outside the gene matches: 5. This CDR3 has 16 residues. Here the CDR3 DNA reads TGTGCCAGCTCACCACCGCCGCGGGACAGGGGGTACGAGCAGTACTTC. Amino acid sequence: CASSPPPRDRGYEQYF. The full variable domain, in which reference TRBV18 and TRBJ2-7 provide the parts outside the CDR3, is NAGVMQNPRHLVRRRGQEARLRCSPMKGHSHVYWYRQLPEEGLKFMVYLQKENIIDESGMPKERFSAEFPKEGPSILRIQQVVRGDSAAYFCASSPPPRDRGYEQYFGPGTRLTVT.

This clone was counted once. V usage is TRBV6-6 and J usage is TRBJ2-1; 7 positions match TRBD1. V lost 6 bases to trimming and J lost 8 bases; unmatched junction nucleotides: 16. Germline CDR1 is MNHNY and CDR2 is SVGAGI (reference sequence). The CDR3 consists of 16 residues. DNA of the CDR3: TGTGCCAGCAGCCCCCCGGCGTCAGGGGGTTGGGATGAGCAGTTCTTC. Translation gives CASSPPASGGWDEQFF.

In its sample, this clone was seen once. The chain links TRBV12-5 to TRBJ2-5; possible D gene TRBD2, 5 bases. V gave up 6 bases and J gave up 4 bases, with 27 bases separating them. This CDR3 comprises 18 residues. The germline gives CDR1 LGHNT, CDR2 FRNRAP. The CDR3 here is CASGPGFEGGLPTETQYF. DNA for the CDR3: TGTGCTAGTGGCCCAGGATTTGAGGGCGGCCTACCAACAGAGACCCAGTACTTC. Looking up the rest from reference TRBV12-5 and TRBJ2-5 gives the full variable domain: DARVTQTPRHKVTEMGQEVTMRCQPILGHNTVFWYRQTMMQGLELLAYFRNRAPLDDSGMPKDRFSAEMPDATLATLKIQPSEPRDSAVYFCASGPGFEGGLPTETQYFGPGTRLLVL.

The V and J genes are TRBV6-5 and TRBJ1-6; 7 nucleotides align to TRBD1. The CDR3 has 15 amino acids. Germline V CDR1 and CDR2: MNHEY, SVGAGI. The V gene end was trimmed by 1 base and the J gene end by 11 bases; junction bases not matched to a gene: 8. CDR3 in DNA: TGTGCCAGCAGTTACTTGACAGGGCTTATGCCACCCCTCCACTTT. Translation gives CASSYLTGLMPPLHF.

This chain links TRBV9 with TRBJ1-2; possible D gene TRBD1, 6 bases. The CDR3 length is 15 residues. The germline V and J ends were trimmed by 0 bases and 5 bases, with 14 bases remaining between them. Looked up from germline, CDR1 is SGDLS and CDR2 is YYNGEE. The CDR3 DNA is TGTGCCAGCAGCGTAGGCGGGGGCCTGGGGTATGGCTACACCTTC. This gives the protein CASSVGGGLGYGYTF.

The chain couples TRBV9 to TRBJ2-3; 10 nucleotides match TRBD2. The germline gives CDR1 SGDLS, CDR2 YYNGEE. Losses at the gene ends were 0 bases for V and 3 bases for J; bases not matched to a gene: 7. This CDR3 has 17 amino acids. The CDR3 sequence: CASSVGSSGGATDTQYF. The CDR3, as DNA: TGTGCCAGCAGCGTAGGGTCCAGCGGGGGGGCAACAGATACGCAGTATTTT.